This TCR beta chain was obtained from a study of T cells after yellow fever vaccination. They built TCR cDNA with 5'RACE template switching, a step that put in a universal primer site and UMIs. TCRdb processed the 5' RACE reads anew with MiXCR; each CDR3 protein has one entry. This table has 250,000 or so distinct CDR3 sequences, 3.6% appearing once. Study-wide points: Booster samples showed a return of most primary-vaccination clones (about 96% CD4, about 87% CD8). Highly abundant clonotypes carried over from the bulk population could end up in FACS-sorted repertoires as contaminants. Few clonotypes appeared in both CD4 and CD8 compartments.

There are 16 residues in the CDR3. The V and J ends lost 1 base and 5 bases respectively, with 17 bases between them. This clonotype showed up many times. Its cognate antigen is unknown. V gene TRBV12-3 or TRBV12-4 combines with J gene TRBJ2-5; D possibly corresponds to TRBD2 (7 bases). The sequences come from PBMCs, collected 15 days after the yellow fever booster vaccination. This TCR derives from a man between 18 and 35 years old who received the YFV17D yellow fever vaccine. The CDR3 is CASSLGIRGGMETQYF. The CDR3 bases are TGTGCCAGCAGTTTAGGGATCCGCGGGGGCATGGAGACCCAGTACTTC.